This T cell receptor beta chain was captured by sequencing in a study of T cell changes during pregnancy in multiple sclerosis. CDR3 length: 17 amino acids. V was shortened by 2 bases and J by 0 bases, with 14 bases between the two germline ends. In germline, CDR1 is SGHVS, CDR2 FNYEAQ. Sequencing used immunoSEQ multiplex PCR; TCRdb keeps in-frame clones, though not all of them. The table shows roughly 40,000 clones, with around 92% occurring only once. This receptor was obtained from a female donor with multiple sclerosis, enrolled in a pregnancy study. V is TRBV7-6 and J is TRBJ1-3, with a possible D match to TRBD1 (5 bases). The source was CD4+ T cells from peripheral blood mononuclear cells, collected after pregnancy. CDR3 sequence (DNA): TGTGCCAGCAGCTTAATCAGGGCCCAGAGCTCTGGAAACACCATATATTTT. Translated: CASSLIRAQSSGNTIYF.